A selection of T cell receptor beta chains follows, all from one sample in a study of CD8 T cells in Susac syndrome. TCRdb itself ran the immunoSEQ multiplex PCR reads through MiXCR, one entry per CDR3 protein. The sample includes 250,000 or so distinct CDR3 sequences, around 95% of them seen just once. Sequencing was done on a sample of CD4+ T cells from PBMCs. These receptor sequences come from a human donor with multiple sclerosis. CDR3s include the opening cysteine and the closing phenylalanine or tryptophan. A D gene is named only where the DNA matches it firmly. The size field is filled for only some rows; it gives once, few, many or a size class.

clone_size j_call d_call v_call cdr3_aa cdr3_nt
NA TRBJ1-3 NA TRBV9 CASSVDPSTSGNTIYF TGTGCCAGCAGCGTAGATCCGTCCACTTCTGGAAACACCATATATTTT
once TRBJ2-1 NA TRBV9 CASSVRGSSYNEQFF TGTGCCAGCAGCGTACGGGGGAGCTCCTACAATGAGCAGTTCTTC
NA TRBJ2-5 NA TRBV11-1 CASSPSMMPETQYF TGTGCCAGCAGCCCCAGTATGATGCCTGAGACCCAGTACTTC
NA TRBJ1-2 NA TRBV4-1 CASSQEHYGYTF TGCGCCAGCAGCCAAGAGCACTATGGCTACACCTTC
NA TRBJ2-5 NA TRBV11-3 CASSSIQGSRQETQYF TGTGCCAGCAGCTCAATCCAGGGGAGCAGGCAAGAGACCCAGTACTTC
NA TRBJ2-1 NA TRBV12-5 CASGGGDNYNEQFF TGTGCTAGTGGTGGGGGAGACAATTACAATGAGCAGTTCTTC
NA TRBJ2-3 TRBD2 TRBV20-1 CSARSLAASTDTQYF TGCAGTGCTAGATCTCTAGCGGCTAGCACAGATACGCAGTATTTT
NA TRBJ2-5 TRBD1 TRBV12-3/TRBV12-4 CASSPSGGVETQYF TGTGCCAGCAGTCCATCAGGGGGCGTTGAGACCCAGTACTTC
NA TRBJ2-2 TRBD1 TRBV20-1 CSATGTGEFAGELFF TGCAGTGCTACCGGGACAGGGGAATTCGCCGGGGAGCTGTTTTTT
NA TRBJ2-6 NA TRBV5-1 CASALDSSGANVLTF TGCGCCAGCGCCCTAGACAGCTCTGGGGCCAACGTCCTGACTTTC
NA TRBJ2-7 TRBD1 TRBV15 CATSREPGQGLEQYF TGTGCCACCAGCAGAGAACCGGGACAGGGACTCGAGCAGTACTTC
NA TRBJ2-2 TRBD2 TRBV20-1 CSAQTSGSGGELFF TGCAGTGCCCAGACTAGCGGGAGCGGCGGGGAGCTGTTTTTT
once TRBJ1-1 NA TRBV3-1 CASSQDRGAGWAEAFF TGTGCCAGCAGCCAAGATCGTGGCGCAGGGTGGGCTGAAGCTTTCTTT
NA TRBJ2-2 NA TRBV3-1 CASSQFGAGKAGELFF TGTGCCAGCAGTCAATTCGGGGCAGGGAAGGCCGGGGAGCTGTTTTTT
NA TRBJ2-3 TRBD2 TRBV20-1 CSARGPSGGPSTDTQYF TGCAGTGCTAGGGGTCCTAGCGGGGGGCCTAGCACAGATACGCAGTATTTT
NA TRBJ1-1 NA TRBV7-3 CASSLRRVNSIEAFF TGTGCCAGCAGCTTAAGAAGGGTCAATTCGATTGAAGCTTTCTTT
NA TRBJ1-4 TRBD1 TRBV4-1 CASSQAGQGSEKLFF TGCGCCAGCAGCCAAGCTGGACAGGGGAGTGAAAAACTGTTTTTT
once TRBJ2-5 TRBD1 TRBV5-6 CASSLTGATQETQYF TGTGCCAGCAGCTTAACAGGGGCAACTCAAGAGACCCAGTACTTC
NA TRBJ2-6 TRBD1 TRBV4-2 CASSQFRDRAVRPSGANVLTF TGTGCCAGCAGCCAATTCCGGGACAGGGCCGTCCGACCCTCTGGGGCCAACGTCCTGACTTTC
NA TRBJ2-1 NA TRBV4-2 CASSQDRLGIGNEQFF TGTGCCAGCAGCCAAGATCGGCTAGGGATCGGCAATGAGCAGTTCTTC
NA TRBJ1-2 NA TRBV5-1 CASSLGQYSGYTF TGCGCCAGCAGCTTAGGACAGTATTCGGGCTACACCTTC
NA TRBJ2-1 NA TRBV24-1 CATSGDWGNNEQFF TGTGCCACCAGTGGGGACTGGGGGAACAATGAGCAGTTCTTC
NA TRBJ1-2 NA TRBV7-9 CASSLEQGGYTF TGTGCCAGCAGCTTGGAACAAGGGGGCTACACCTTC
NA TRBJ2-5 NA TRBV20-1 CSAGDGKETQYF TGCAGTGCTGGGGACGGTAAAGAGACCCAGTACTTC
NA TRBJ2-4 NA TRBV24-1 CATSPRRGNIQYF TGTGCCACCAGTCCTAGACGGGGGAACATTCAGTACTTC
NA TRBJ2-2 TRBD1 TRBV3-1 CASVRTGGTGELFF TGTGCCAGCGTAAGGACAGGGGGCACCGGGGAGCTGTTTTTT
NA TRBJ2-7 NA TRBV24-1 CATSDTGFEQYF TGTGCCACCAGCGATACGGGGTTCGAGCAGTACTTC
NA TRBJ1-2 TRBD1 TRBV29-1 CSVPTGPSNFYGYTF TGCAGCGTACCGACAGGGCCCTCAAATTTTTATGGCTACACCTTC
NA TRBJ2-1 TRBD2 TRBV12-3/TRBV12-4 CASSLDERDFFF TGTGCCAGCAGTTTAGATGAGCGGGATTTTTTCTTC
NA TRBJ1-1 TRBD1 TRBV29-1 CSVEQGAWTEAFF TGCAGCGTTGAACAGGGGGCTTGGACTGAAGCTTTCTTT
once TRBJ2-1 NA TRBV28 CASSFAREQFF TGTGCCAGCAGTTTCGCCAGGGAGCAGTTCTTC
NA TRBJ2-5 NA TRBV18 CASSPLGTRRRETQYF TGTGCCAGCTCACCACTCGGGACGCGCCGCCGGGAGACCCAGTACTTC
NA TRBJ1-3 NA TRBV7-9 CASSFDGLDSGNTIYF TGTGCCAGCAGCTTCGATGGGTTGGACTCTGGAAACACCATATATTTT
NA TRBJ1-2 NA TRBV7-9 CASSSSGQPGYTF TGTGCCAGCAGCTCCTCAGGGCAACCAGGCTACACCTTC
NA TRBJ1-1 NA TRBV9 CASSVDEGIGEAFF TGTGCCAGCAGCGTAGATGAGGGGATCGGCGAAGCTTTCTTT
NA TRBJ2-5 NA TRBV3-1 CASSQRQETQYF TGTGCCAGCAGCCAACGACAAGAGACCCAGTACTTC
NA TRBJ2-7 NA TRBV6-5 CASSYSGPQVPSLYEQYF TGTGCCAGCAGTTACTCGGGACCCCAGGTTCCTTCTCTCTACGAGCAGTACTTC
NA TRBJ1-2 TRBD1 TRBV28 CAISPDRIYGYTF TGTGCCATCTCCCCGGACAGGATCTATGGCTACACCTTC
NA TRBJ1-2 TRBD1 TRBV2 CASSETRQGVNYGYTF TGTGCCAGCAGTGAAACACGACAGGGAGTAAACTATGGCTACACCTTC
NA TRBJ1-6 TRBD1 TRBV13 CASRNRGQNSPLHF TGTGCCAGCAGAAACAGGGGGCAGAATTCACCCCTCCACTTT
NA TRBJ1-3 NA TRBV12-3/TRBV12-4 CASSEVAGVGNTIYF TGTGCCAGCAGTGAGGTGGCGGGTGTAGGAAACACCATATATTTT
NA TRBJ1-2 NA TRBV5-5 CASSLPTSNYGYTF TGTGCCAGCAGCTTGCCTACCTCTAACTATGGCTACACCTTC
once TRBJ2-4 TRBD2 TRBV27 CASSPGLAGGPGKNIQYF TGTGCCAGCAGTCCTGGACTAGCGGGGGGGCCGGGCAAAAACATTCAGTACTTC
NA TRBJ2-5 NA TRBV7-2 CASSRWTDQETQYF TGTGCCAGCAGCCGCTGGACGGACCAAGAGACCCAGTACTTC
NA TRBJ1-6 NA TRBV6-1 CASSALFRDSPLHF TGTGCCAGCAGTGCACTATTCAGGGATTCACCCCTCCACTTT
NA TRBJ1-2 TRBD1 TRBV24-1 CATSDTRDRAEGYTF TGTGCCACCAGTGATACCAGGGACAGGGCAGAAGGCTACACCTTC
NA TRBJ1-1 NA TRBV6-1 CASSFRTEAFF TGTGCCAGCAGTTTTCGTACTGAAGCTTTCTTT
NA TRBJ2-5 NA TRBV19 CASSFLPLSQETQYF TGTGCCAGTAGTTTTCTCCCGCTATCCCAAGAGACCCAGTACTTC
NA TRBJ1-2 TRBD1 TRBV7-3 CASSPDRGGGYGYTF TGTGCCAGCAGCCCCGACAGGGGCGGGGGCTATGGCTACACCTTC
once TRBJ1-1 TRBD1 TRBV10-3 CAISDIGQGNTEAFF TGTGCCATCAGTGACATTGGACAGGGAAACACTGAAGCTTTCTTT
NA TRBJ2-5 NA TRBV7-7 CASSPAALVGETQYF TGTGCCAGCAGCCCAGCGGCGCTCGTGGGGGAGACCCAGTACTTC
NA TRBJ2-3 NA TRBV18 CASSPIGATDTQYF TGTGCCAGCTCACCGATCGGTGCCACAGATACGCAGTATTTT
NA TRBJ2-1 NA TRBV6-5 CASSYVPSSYNEQFF TGTGCCAGCAGTTACGTTCCGAGCTCCTACAATGAGCAGTTCTTC
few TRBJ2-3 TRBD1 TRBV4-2 CASSRRQGTVPRGTDTQYF TGTGCCAGCAGCAGACGACAGGGTACTGTCCCTCGGGGCACAGATACGCAGTATTTT
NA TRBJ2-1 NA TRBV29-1 CSVGPDRYNEQFF TGCAGCGTTGGCCCGGATCGCTACAATGAGCAGTTCTTC